Listed here are 16 T cell receptor beta chains from one sample, sequenced in a study of T cell responses to AZD1222 COVID-19 vaccine. Sequencing was performed with immunoSEQ multiplex PCR; in TCRdb, only in-frame clones are kept and a portion is missing. The sample lists about 200,000 clones, about 92% occurring once. The sequencing here drew on peripheral blood, taken on day 0 of AZD1222 vaccination. The origin of the receptors is an adult in good health.

The genes are TRBV12-3 or TRBV12-4 and TRBJ1-2, with D perhaps TRBD1 (6 bases). Between the trimmed V and J ends, which lost 10 bases and 7 bases, there was a span of 16 bases. This CDR3 region has 12 residues. DNA for the CDR3: TGTGCCACGGGGCGGGGGGCGCTTGGCTACACCTTC. It codes for CATGRGALGYTF.

The chain uses TRBV5-5 and TRBJ2-1; D is possibly TRBD1 (6 bases). Trimming removed 1 base from V and 1 base from J, with 15 bases in between. The CDR3 loop spans 17 amino acids. Per germline, CDR1 SGHKS and CDR2 YYEKEE (reference sequence). Here the CDR3 reads CASSLLAQGSSYNEQFF. CDR3 nucleotides: TGTGCCAGCAGCTTGCTCGCGCAGGGGAGTTCCTACAATGAGCAGTTCTTC.

This chain joins TRBV19 and TRBJ2-3, with a weak D call TRBD2 (6 bases). CDR1 LNHDA and CDR2 SQIVND come from the germline V gene (reference sequence). Trimming took off 8 bases at V and 1 base at J, with 10 bases between the two ends. The CDR3 runs 13 residues. The CDR3 DNA follows: TGTGCCAGTTCCGGGACTGGCACAGATACGCAGTATTTT. Amino acids: CASSGTGTDTQYF.

The chain joins TRBV11-3 to TRBJ1-2, with D uncertain. This CDR3 region has 15 residues. Trimming took off 0 bases at V and 8 bases at J, with 16 bases between the two ends. Germline V lookup: CDR1 SGHNT, CDR2 YENEEA. CDR3 sequence (DNA): TGTGCCAGCAGCTTAGATGTGGGTGATAGGTGCGGCTACACCTTC. This translates into CASSLDVGDRCGYTF.

This clone appeared a single time. V and J are TRBV4-2 and TRBJ1-6; 9 nucleotides line up with TRBD1. Germline V gene sequence: CDR1 LGHNA, CDR2 YNFKEQ. Trimming removed 3 bases from V and 4 bases from J; junction bases left unmatched: 10. The CDR3 totals 18 residues. The CDR3 sequence is CASSHLKLDRGYNSPLHF. Here the CDR3 DNA reads TGTGCCAGCAGCCACCTCAAGTTGGACAGGGGTTATAATTCACCCCTCCACTTT.

This chain joins TRBV10-3 and TRBJ2-5; D gene ambiguous. The length of the CDR3 is 14 residues. Trimming removed 3 bases from V and 6 bases from J, with 14 bases in between. Germline V gene lookup returns CDR1 ENHRY and CDR2 SYGVKD. In nucleotides, the CDR3 is TGTGCCATCAGTGAAATGGGCAGTGTTAAGACCCAGTACTTC. Translated, it gives CAISEMGSVKTQYF.

In its sample, this clone was seen once. The chain employs TRBV12-3 or TRBV12-4 and TRBJ2-2; weak D call: TRBD2 (6 bases). The CDR3 spans 13 residues. CDR3 in amino acids: CVSRGSNTGELFF. The CDR3 bases are TGTGTCTCGCGGGGCTCGAACACCGGGGAGCTGTTTTTT.

The genes are TRBV19 and TRBJ1-4; D ambiguous. This CDR3 is 11 amino acids long. The V gene lost 7 bases and the J gene lost 6 bases, with 6 bases spanning the gap. Germline V gene lookup returns CDR1 LNHDA and CDR2 SQIVND (reference sequence). CDR3 loop: CASTVDEKLFF. DNA for the CDR3: TGTGCCAGTACCGTAGATGAAAAACTGTTTTTT.

The chain carries TRBV27 and TRBJ2-3; a weak D match, TRBD1 (6 bases). The CDR3 length is 15 residues. V shed 6 bases and J shed 3 bases, with 16 bases lying between them. Germline V gives CDR1 MNHEY, CDR2 SMNVEV (reference sequence). The CDR3 nucleotides read TGTGCCAGCAGCCTCAGGGGTCGGGGAACAGATACGCAGTATTTT. Its translation is CASSLRGRGTDTQYF.

The chain links TRBV5-6 to TRBJ1-2, with D unresolved. This CDR3 has 15 amino acids. CDR1 SGHDT and CDR2 YYEEEE come from the germline V gene. V shed 0 bases and J shed 6 bases, with 15 bases lying between them. This CDR3 is CASSLGSRSINGYTF. The CDR3 bases are TGTGCCAGCAGCTTGGGGTCGCGGAGTATAAATGGCTACACCTTC. The full variable domain, its missing parts supplied by reference TRBV5-6 and TRBJ1-2, is DAGVTQSPTHLIKTRGQQVTLRCSPKSGHDTVSWYQQALGQGPQFIFQYYEEEERQRGNFPDRFSGHQFPNYSSELNVNALLLGDSALYLCASSLGSRSINGYTFGSGTRLTVV.

Concerning this clone: Other DNA sequences from this sample encode an identical CDR3 as well. J is TRBJ1-6 and V is TRBV28, with a tentative D call TRBD1 (5 bases). Germline V gives CDR1 MDHEN, CDR2 SYDVKM. Trimming stripped 6 bases from V and 10 bases from J, with 10 bases between. This CDR3 is built from 12 residues. The CDR3 DNA reads TGTGCCAGCAGAACCGGGGGGTCACCCCTCCACTTT. It yields the protein CASRTGGSPLHF.

This rearrangement joins TRBV5-1 to TRBJ2-3; no definite D call. Germline V gene lookup returns CDR1 SGHRS and CDR2 YFSETQ. V was trimmed by 0 bases and J by 0 bases, leaving 5 bases between them. CDR3 length: 14 amino acids. The CDR3 DNA reads TGCGCCAGCAGCTTGGCCGACAGCACAGATACGCAGTATTTT. Translated: CASSLADSTDTQYF. The variable domain in full, completed from reference TRBV5-1 and TRBJ2-3, reads KAGVTQTPRYLIKTRGQQVTLSCSPISGHRSVSWYQQTPGQGLQFLFEYFSETQRNKGNFPGRFSGRQFSNSRSEMNVSTLELGDSALYLCASSLADSTDTQYFGPGTRLTVL.

This clone showed up just once. The genes are TRBV7-9 and TRBJ2-2, with no clear D. This CDR3 spans 13 amino acids. The germline V gene encodes CDR1 SEHNR and CDR2 FQNEAQ (reference sequence). Trimming pared 1 base from V and 4 bases from J, leaving 4 bases between. The CDR3 nucleotides read TGTGCCAGCAGCTTAGAGCCCACCGGGGAGCTGTTTTTT. Protein sequence: CASSLEPTGELFF.

The chain employs TRBV19 and TRBJ2-5; possible D gene TRBD1, 5 bases. The CDR3 runs to 12 residues. CDR1 LNHDA and CDR2 SQIVND come from the germline V gene (reference sequence). The V gene lost 7 bases and the J gene lost 5 bases, with 11 bases spanning the gap. The CDR3 nucleotides read TGTGCCAGTAAGGGGCAGGTGGAGACCCAGTACTTC. It codes for CASKGQVETQYF.

The rearrangement uses TRBV9 and TRBJ2-1, with 9 bases identical to TRBD1. The CDR3 consists of 15 residues. V lost 2 bases to trimming and J lost 7 bases; unmatched junction nucleotides: 7. Germline values: CDR1 SGDLS, CDR2 YYNGEE. The CDR3 DNA reads TGTGCCAGCAGCGTTCTGACAGGGGGTGGGAATGAGCAGTTCTTC. It yields the protein CASSVLTGGGNEQFF. The variable domain in full, with the rest retrieved from reference TRBV9 and TRBJ2-1, is DSGVTQTPKHLITATGQRVTLRCSPRSGDLSVYWYQQSLDQGLQFLIQYYNGEERAKGNILERFSAQQFPDLHSELNLSSLELGDSALYFCASSVLTGGGNEQFFGPGTRLTVL.

This chain joins TRBV4-3 and TRBJ2-2; 11 bases agree with TRBD1. The CDR3 runs to 16 residues. J was trimmed by 0 bases and V by 5 bases; bases with no gene match: 2. The germline V gene encodes CDR1 LGHNA and CDR2 YSLEER. CDR3 loop: CASSSGQGANTGELFF. CDR3 in DNA: TGCGCCAGCAGCTCGGGACAGGGGGCGAACACCGGGGAGCTGTTTTTT.